Reported below is one T cell receptor beta chain. This clone's antigen is unknown. Base quality data are lacking; no much larger clone is found one base away. The library was generated by the immunoSEQ multiplex PCR assay. The immuneACCESS repertoire file appears here via TCRdb, limited to in-frame rearrangements. These files lack a portion of the clones; in checked studies, under half of the deficit traces to unresolved V genes, and the cause of the others is not known. The sample table contains about 160,000 clones; only one count was recorded for just over 95% of them. Of the sample, just over 1% falls within the top ten clones. This sample is part of a study of control samples from healthy donors and cancer patients (dated by TCRdb to the early 2020s). For CDR1 and CDR2, the germline V gene lists SQVTM and ANQGSEA. V and J are trimmed by 2 bases and 3 bases, and the gene matches miss 16 bases of the junction. CDR3 length: 18 amino acids, cysteine to phenylalanine. Left in the record is the CDR3 DNA by itself, 54 bases read in frame from the first base.

Sequencing used blood. The sequence links TRBV29-1 to TRBJ2-3; TRBD2 aligns with 8 central bases. This clonotype originated in a woman aged 30 to 39 in good health. CDR3 reads: CSVEKVGKAGGRTDTQYF. The DNA is as follows: TGCAGCGTTGAAAAAGTTGGGAAGGCGGGGGGCCGTACAGATACGCAGTATTTT.